The T cell receptor (beta chain) under discussion was sequenced for a study of shared T cell receptors in the human thymus. V gave up 0 bases and J gave up 1 base, with 16 bases separating them. CDR3 length: 18 amino acids. From germline, CDR1 is LGHNA and CDR2 YSLEER. Produced via immunoSEQ multiplex PCR; TCRdb's table is partial and in-frame only. The sample includes approximately 660,000 clones, 70% to 90% seen only once; the top ten take 0.01%. The data also belong to a second study, concerning human thymus T cells.

The receptor comes from a boy younger than two with a congenital heart defect. Sequencing was performed on thymocytes. This chain joins TRBV4-3 and TRBJ2-1; the D is unclear. CDR3: CASSQDRRRRISYNEQFF. The CDR3 bases are TGCGCCAGCAGCCAAGATAGGCGGCGCAGAATATCCTACAATGAGCAGTTCTTC.